What follows describes a single T cell receptor beta chain. This entry belongs to a study of beta chain features in type 1 diabetes. Expressed TCRB transcripts were sequenced because the isolated RNA had all been reverse transcribed beforehand. Assay: immunoSEQ multiplex PCR; the TCRdb copy retains only in-frame clones and omits some. Of hundreds of thousands of clones listed, around 30% are singletons. Specimen: naive CD4+ T cells from blood. The clonotype originates from a man younger than 35 in good health.

For the CDR3, the DNA is TGTGCCAGCAGCTTTGGATCCGGGCGGAACACCGGGGAGCTGTTTTTT. Its translation is CASSFGSGRNTGELFF. This chain connects TRBV7-9 to TRBJ2-2; D is undetermined. Germline values: CDR1 SEHNR, CDR2 FQNEAQ (reference sequence). The CDR3 runs to 16 residues. V lost 3 bases and J lost 1, with 12 bases in between. Full variable domain (missing parts from reference TRBV7-9 and TRBJ2-2): DTGVSQNPRHKITKRGQNVTFRCDPISEHNRLYWYRQTLGQGPEFLTYFQNEAQLEKSRLLSDRFSAERPKGSFSTLEIQRTEQGDSAMYLCASSFGSGRNTGELFFGEGSRLTVL.